These T cell receptor beta chains were read from a single sample in a study of human T cells and chemical hapten exposure. MiXCR was run by TCRdb on the RACE reads, yielding one entry per CDR3 protein. The sample has around 180,000 distinct CDR3 sequences, approximately 29% seen once. This sample comprised whole blood, obtained in connection with sensitization to the hapten diphenylcyclopropenone (DPC). These TCRs come from a woman aged 25 to 45 with alopecia areata. Some clones in this sample may be carry-over from other donors' samples. The CDR3 runs from the conserved cysteine through the conserved F or W. The D gene is left open where the match is weak. Expanded clones are given a class, and other clones once, few, many or no size at all.

j_call: TRBJ2-1
v_call: TRBV5-4
d_call: TRBD2
clone_size: few
cdr3_nt: TGTGCCAGCAGCTCGGGACTAGCGGGGGGGCAGCGTGAGCAGTTCTTC
cdr3_aa: CASSSGLAGGQREQFF

j_call: TRBJ1-3
v_call: TRBV12-3/TRBV12-4
d_call: -
clone_size: -
cdr3_nt: TGTGCCAGCTGGGAGGGAAACACCATATATTTT
cdr3_aa: CASWEGNTIYF

j_call: TRBJ1-1
v_call: TRBV7-2
d_call: -
clone_size: -
cdr3_nt: TGTGCCAGCAGCTTAGCCAGGGTCTATGAAGCTTTCTTT
cdr3_aa: CASSLARVYEAFF

j_call: TRBJ2-1
v_call: TRBV5-1
d_call: TRBD2
clone_size: -
cdr3_nt: TGCGCCAGCAAGGACCCAGCGGGAGCGGTGAATGAGCAGTTCTTC
cdr3_aa: CASKDPAGAVNEQFF

j_call: TRBJ2-1
v_call: TRBV28
d_call: -
clone_size: few
cdr3_nt: TGTGCCAGCAGTCAACAAGAGACAGGCAACAATGAGCAGTTCTTC
cdr3_aa: CASSQQETGNNEQFF

j_call: TRBJ2-3
v_call: TRBV10-3
d_call: -
clone_size: -
cdr3_nt: TGTGCCATCACCGTTTCACCTTCAGAGGCGAGCACAGATACGCAGTATTTT
cdr3_aa: CAITVSPSEASTDTQYF

j_call: TRBJ2-1
v_call: TRBV11-1
d_call: -
clone_size: few
cdr3_nt: TGTGCCAGCAGCGCCGATACGGGAACCTACAATGAGCAGTTCTTC
cdr3_aa: CASSADTGTYNEQFF

j_call: TRBJ2-1
v_call: TRBV20-1
d_call: -
clone_size: few
cdr3_nt: TGCAGTGCTAGAGAAGGACAAGCCTACAATGAGCAGTTCTTC
cdr3_aa: CSAREGQAYNEQFF

j_call: TRBJ2-5
v_call: TRBV6-2/TRBV6-3
d_call: -
clone_size: many
cdr3_nt: TGTGCCAGCAGAATGGGGACATCCCAAGAGACCCAGTACTTC
cdr3_aa: CASRMGTSQETQYF

j_call: TRBJ2-3
v_call: TRBV12-3/TRBV12-4
d_call: -
clone_size: -
cdr3_nt: TGTGCCAGCAGTTTCTCGGTGGACAGCACAGATACGCAGTATTTT
cdr3_aa: CASSFSVDSTDTQYF